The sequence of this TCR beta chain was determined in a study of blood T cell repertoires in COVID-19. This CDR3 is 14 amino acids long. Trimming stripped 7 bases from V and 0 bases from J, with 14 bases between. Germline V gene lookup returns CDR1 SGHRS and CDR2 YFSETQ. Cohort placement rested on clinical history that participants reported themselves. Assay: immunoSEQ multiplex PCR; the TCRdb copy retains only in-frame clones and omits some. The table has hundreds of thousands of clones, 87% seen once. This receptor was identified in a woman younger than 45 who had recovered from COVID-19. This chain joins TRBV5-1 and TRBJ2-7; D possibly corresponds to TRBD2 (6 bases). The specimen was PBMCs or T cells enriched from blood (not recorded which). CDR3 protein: CASGRDSSSYEQYF. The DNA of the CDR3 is TGCGCCAGCGGAAGGGACTCCAGCTCCTACGAGCAGTACTTC.